The 30 T cell receptor beta chains below come from one sample, sequenced in a study of blood T cell repertoires in COVID-19. Sequencing used immunoSEQ multiplex PCR; TCRdb keeps in-frame clones, though not all of them. The table has about 130,000 clones, around 83% seen once. Sequenced material: PBMCs or T cells enriched from blood (not recorded which). These receptors were taken from a man over 45 who had recovered from COVID-19.

CDR3 amino acids: CASSQRTGEKLFF. As DNA, the CDR3 is TGTGCCAGCAGCCAGAGGACAGGGGAAAAACTGTTTTTT. The V gene is TRBV3-1 (or the pseudogene TRBV3-2), the J gene TRBJ1-4; 8 bases fit TRBD1. The V gene end was trimmed by 3 bases and the J gene end by 8 bases; junction bases not matched to a gene: 2. The CDR3 is made up of 13 amino acids. Germline V lookup: CDR1 LGHDT, CDR2 YNNKEL (reference sequence).

The chain employs TRBV5-4 and TRBJ2-3, with 8 bases fitting TRBD2. Germline CDR1 SGHNT, CDR2 YYREEE (reference sequence). The CDR3 consists of 14 residues. V was pared by 4 bases and J by 1 base, with 2 bases of the junction left unmatched. CDR3 coding DNA: TGTGCCAGCAGCCGGGAGGGGGGCACAGATACGCAGTATTTT. Protein sequence: CASSREGGTDTQYF.

The chain has TRBV5-1 and TRBJ1-4, with D unresolved. The germline V and J ends were trimmed by 4 bases and 6 bases, with 13 bases remaining between them. Germline V gene data show CDR1 as SGHRS and CDR2 as YFSETQ. The CDR3 is 14 amino acids. This chain's CDR3 is CASSPRGEDEKLFF. The CDR3 bases are TGCGCCAGCAGCCCCCGAGGTGAAGATGAAAAACTGTTTTTT.

This rearrangement joins TRBV15 to TRBJ2-7, with 8 bases identical to TRBD2. CDR3 length: 14 residues. The germline V gene encodes CDR1 LNHNV and CDR2 YYDKDF (reference sequence). Losses at the gene ends were 0 bases for V and 2 bases for J; bases not matched to a gene: 0. The CDR3 region has the DNA TGTGCCACCAGCAGAGATAGCGGGGCCTACGAGCAGTACTTC. Translating gives CATSRDSGAYEQYF.

This chain uses TRBV4-3 with TRBJ1-6; the match to TRBD1 covers 9 bases. This CDR3 comprises 14 residues. Germline V CDR1 and CDR2: LGHNA, YSLEER. Trimming at V came to 4 bases and at J to 7 bases, leaving 2 bases not matched to a gene. CDR3 DNA sequence: TGCGCCAGCAGCCTTGGGACAGGGAATTCACCCCTCCACTTT. Its protein product is CASSLGTGNSPLHF.

The CDR3: CASSIGPKRGTDQPQHF. Written as DNA, the CDR3 is TGTGCCAGTAGTATAGGGCCAAAACGGGGGACGGATCAGCCCCAGCATTTT. The chain joins TRBV19 to TRBJ1-5; possible D gene TRBD1, 5 bases. The V end was cut by 1 base, the J end by 5 bases, with 18 bases between. In germline, CDR1 is LNHDA, CDR2 SQIVND (reference sequence). The CDR3 extends over 17 amino acids.

With regard to this clone: One end of the junction varies from germline; a read error may be responsible. The V gene is TRBV7-7, the J gene TRBJ2-2; 9 bases map to TRBD1. Germline values: CDR1 SSHAT, CDR2 FNYEAQ (reference sequence). This CDR3 has 15 residues. As DNA, the CDR3 is TGTGCTAGCACCCTAAGACAGGGGGTAGCCGGGGAGCTGTTTTTT. Amino acids: CASTLRQGVAGELFF.

Only a few counts were recorded for this clone. The V and J genes are TRBV11-2 and TRBJ2-1, with 9 bases aligning to TRBD2. CDR1 and CDR2 from the germline V gene are SGHAT and FQNNGV. J lost 0 bases, V lost 2 bases, and 8 bases had no gene match. The CDR3 is 18 residues long. This chain's CDR3 is CASSLNRAGGSSYNEQFF. CDR3 DNA: TGTGCCAGCAGCTTAAATAGGGCGGGGGGGAGCTCCTACAATGAGCAGTTCTTC.

The chain has TRBV9 and TRBJ1-5; D unresolved. V lost 0 bases, J lost 4 bases, and 11 bases lay in between. Germline CDR1 is SGDLS and CDR2 is YYNGEE. CDR3 length: 15 residues. CDR3 in amino acids: CASSVAPTENQPQHF. CDR3 bases: TGTGCCAGCAGCGTAGCTCCGACTGAAAATCAGCCCCAGCATTTT.

V is TRBV18 and J is TRBJ1-2, with 7 bases identical to TRBD1. This CDR3 spans 16 amino acids. V shed 3 bases, J shed 8 bases, and the junction held 15 bases outside the gene matches. The germline gives CDR1 KGHSH, CDR2 LQKENI. In DNA form, the CDR3 reads TGTGCCAGCTCACCCCCAGTTGGAGGGGGCTCTGGCGGCTACACCTTC. This translates into CASSPPVGGGSGGYTF.

The genes are TRBV7-2 and TRBJ2-7; possibly TRBD1 for D (6 bases). The CDR3 length is 15 residues. The germline V gene encodes CDR1 SGHTA and CDR2 FQGNSA. V gave up 6 bases and J gave up 2 bases, with 17 bases separating them. CDR3 in DNA: TGTGCCAGCAGTCCCGGTCAGGGGAGCGCCTACGAGCAGTACTTC. Encoded protein: CASSPGQGSAYEQYF.

V and J are TRBV2 and TRBJ2-3; 10 bases match TRBD2. CDR1 SNHLY and CDR2 FYNNEI come from the germline V gene. The V segment lost 10 bases and the J segment 0 bases; nucleotides outside the gene matches: 7. CDR3 length equals 15 residues. CDR3 residues: CAIVQRGGSTDTQYF. The DNA for the CDR3 is TGTGCCATTGTACAGCGGGGGGGAAGCACAGATACGCAGTATTTT.

This clone came up once. The chain combines TRBV18 with TRBJ2-6; 9 bases align to TRBD1. J lost 4 bases, V lost 3 bases, and 7 bases had no gene match. Germline V gene data show CDR1 as KGHSH and CDR2 as LQKENI. The CDR3 spans 17 residues. CDR3 bases: TGTGCCAGCTCACCTCCGACAGGGGGATTGGGGGCCAACGTCCTGACTTTC. Its protein is CASSPPTGGLGANVLTF.

This sequence joins TRBV7-2 and TRBJ2-7; 8 bases are shared with TRBD2. This CDR3 region has 15 residues. CDR1 is SGHTA, CDR2 FQGNSA, per germline. After removal of 1 base from V and 3 bases from J, the junction contained 5 bases not matched to a gene. The DNA for the CDR3 is TGTGCCAGCAGCTTAGAACTCCTAGCGGGCTACGAGCAGTACTTC. This encodes CASSLELLAGYEQYF.

The J gene is TRBJ2-3, the V gene TRBV3-1 (or the pseudogene TRBV3-2); 10 bases align to TRBD1. This CDR3 has 15 amino acids. V dropped 6 bases and J dropped 3; count of bases not matched to a gene: 6. The germline V gene encodes CDR1 LGHDT and CDR2 YNNKEL (reference sequence). The CDR3 reads CASRRDRGRTDTQYF. CDR3 DNA sequence: TGTGCCAGCAGACGTGACAGGGGGCGGACAGATACGCAGTATTTT.

The V call is TRBV9, the J call TRBJ1-1, with D possibly being TRBD1 (6 bases). V lost 8 bases and J 11 bases, leaving 19 bases between the germline ends. From germline, CDR1 is SGDLS and CDR2 YYNGEE. This CDR3 region has 12 residues. CDR3 sequence: CASNRDQGRAFF. The CDR3 DNA sequence: TGTGCCAGTAACAGGGACCAAGGTCGGGCTTTCTTT. The full variable domain, with the rest looked up from reference TRBV9 and TRBJ1-1, is DSGVTQTPKHLITATGQRVTLRCSPRSGDLSVYWYQQSLDQGLQFLIQYYNGEERAKGNILERFSAQQFPDLHSELNLSSLELGDSALYFCASNRDQGRAFFGQGTRLTVV.

Of note for this clone: One end of the junction varies from germline; a read error may be responsible. The V call is TRBV7-7, the J call TRBJ2-3; the match to TRBD2 covers 9 bases. The germline CDR1 and CDR2 sequences are SSHAT and FNYEAQ (reference sequence). The CDR3 runs 17 residues. The CDR3 here is CASSLVRGGPSGEREYF. CDR3 nucleotides: TGTGCTAGCAGCTTAGTCAGGGGTGGGCCTAGCGGGGAAAGGGAGTATTTT.

This clone was seen more than once but under ten times. The chain is built from TRBV4-3 and TRBJ1-4; unclear D gene. V was shortened by 1 base and J by 8 bases, with 8 bases between the two germline ends. CDR3 length equals 13 residues. Germline CDR1 LGHNA, CDR2 YSLEER. The CDR3 loop reads CASSQALGEKLFF. The CDR3 bases are TGCGCCAGCAGCCAAGCGTTGGGCGAAAAACTGTTTTTT.

The chain is built from TRBV12-5 and TRBJ1-1, with TRBD1 as a possible D gene (6 bases). Trimming left V 4 bases short and J 1 base short, with 16 bases between. Germline CDR1 reads LGHNT; CDR2 reads FRNRAP. The CDR3 spans 16 residues. The CDR3 coding sequence is TGTGCTAGTGGTTCACCCCCCCGGGACAAGAACACTGAAGCTTTCTTT. Translating gives CASGSPPRDKNTEAFF.

The CDR3 sequence: CASSSSSDGEQYF. The CDR3 DNA sequence: TGTGCCAGCTCATCCTCTAGCGACGGGGAGCAGTACTTC. V gene TRBV18 combines with J gene TRBJ2-7; a weak D match, TRBD2 (6 bases). The V end was cut by 5 bases, the J end by 7 bases, with 15 bases between. This CDR3 comprises 13 residues. In germline, CDR1 is KGHSH, CDR2 LQKENI.

The DNA for the CDR3 is TGTGCCATCCCGGGGACTGGTCGCACAGATACGCAGTATTTT. The encoded protein is CAIPGTGRTDTQYF. The gene calls are TRBV21-1 and TRBJ2-3; the D call of TRBD2 is as the table states it, not checked on the DNA. TRBV21-1 is marked as a pseudogene. The CDR3 length is 14 residues.

The chain links TRBV27 to TRBJ2-5, with 11 bases aligning to TRBD2. With 4 bases clipped from V and 7 bases from J, the junction kept 11 bases outside the gene matches. The CDR3 totals 16 residues. Per the germline V gene, CDR1 is MNHEY and CDR2 is SMNVEV (reference sequence). The DNA of the CDR3 is TGTGCCAGCAGTTCTCGCCTAGCGGGGGGACCAGGGACCCAGTACTTC. It yields the protein CASSSRLAGGPGTQYF.

V usage is TRBV7-6 and J usage is TRBJ1-3, with 9 bases matching TRBD1. The CDR3 sequence is 16 residues long. Germline V gene data show CDR1 as SGHVS and CDR2 as FNYEAQ. The trim removed 3 bases at V and 1 base at J, leaving 4 bases unmatched. CDR3 bases: TGTGCCAGCAGCTTTCGGACAGGGGAGTCTGGAAACACCATATATTTT. Translated, it gives CASSFRTGESGNTIYF.

The genes are TRBV7-2 and TRBJ1-3, with a tentative D call TRBD1 (6 bases). The length of the CDR3 is 16 residues. Germline V gives CDR1 SGHTA, CDR2 FQGNSA. Deletions cut 3 bases from V and 0 bases from J, with 12 bases between. Here the CDR3 reads CASSFGGWGSGNTIYF. The CDR3 nucleotides read TGTGCCAGCAGCTTTGGGGGCTGGGGCTCTGGAAACACCATATATTTT.

The CDR3 DNA is TGTGCCAGCTCACCACGGGGCGGGGGCGAGGGTCAGCCCCAGCATTTT. This sequence encodes CASSPRGGGEGQPQHF. This chain links TRBV18 with TRBJ1-5, with D possibly being TRBD1 (6 bases). The germline V gene encodes CDR1 KGHSH and CDR2 LQKENI. CDR3 length: 16 amino acids. Trimming removed 1 base from V and 6 bases from J, with 16 bases in between.

There are a few counts of this clone. The chain has TRBV5-1 and TRBJ1-4, with 8 bases identical to TRBD1. The CDR3 runs to 16 residues. V gave up 3 bases and J gave up 3 bases; unmatched junction bases: 7. CDR1 is SGHRS and CDR2 is YFSETQ in the germline V gene. This chain's CDR3 is CASSWGGQGPNEKLFF. CDR3 DNA sequence: TGCGCCAGCAGCTGGGGCGGACAGGGCCCTAATGAAAAACTGTTTTTT.

The V gene is TRBV7-9, the J gene TRBJ1-4, with D possibly matching TRBD1 (6 bases). CDR3 length equals 15 residues. The ends were cut back, 5 bases at V and 6 bases at J, with 16 bases in the middle. Looked up from germline, CDR1 is SEHNR and CDR2 is FQNEAQ (reference sequence). CDR3 residues: CASSLSWGGDEKLFF. DNA of the CDR3: TGTGCCAGCAGCCTCAGTTGGGGGGGCGATGAAAAACTGTTTTTT.

V is TRBV19 and J is TRBJ2-5, with D possibly matching TRBD2 (6 bases). CDR1 is LNHDA, CDR2 SQIVND, per germline (reference sequence). The V gene lost 7 bases and the J gene lost 4 bases, with 7 bases spanning the gap. This CDR3 is built from 11 residues. For the CDR3, the DNA is TGTGCCAGTAAAGCGGGAGAGACCCAGTACTTC. Translation gives CASKAGETQYF.

The V and J genes are TRBV6-5 and TRBJ1-3; 7 nucleotides match TRBD1. The CDR3 extends over 15 amino acids. J gave up 4 bases and V 0 bases, and 3 bases lay outside the gene matches. Germline V CDR1 and CDR2: MNHEY, SVGAGI. The CDR3 DNA reads as TGTGCCAGCAGTTACTCTGGGACAGTCGGAAACACCATATATTTT. This sequence encodes CASSYSGTVGNTIYF.

The J gene is TRBJ2-2, the V gene TRBV29-1; 7 bases fit TRBD1. The germline gives CDR1 SQVTM, CDR2 ANQGSEA. The CDR3 runs to 13 residues. Trimming cost V 5 bases and J 7 bases; bases outside gene matches: 7. Here the CDR3 reads CSVNRQGYGELFF. The DNA for the CDR3 is TGCAGCGTTAATAGACAGGGCTACGGGGAGCTGTTTTTT.